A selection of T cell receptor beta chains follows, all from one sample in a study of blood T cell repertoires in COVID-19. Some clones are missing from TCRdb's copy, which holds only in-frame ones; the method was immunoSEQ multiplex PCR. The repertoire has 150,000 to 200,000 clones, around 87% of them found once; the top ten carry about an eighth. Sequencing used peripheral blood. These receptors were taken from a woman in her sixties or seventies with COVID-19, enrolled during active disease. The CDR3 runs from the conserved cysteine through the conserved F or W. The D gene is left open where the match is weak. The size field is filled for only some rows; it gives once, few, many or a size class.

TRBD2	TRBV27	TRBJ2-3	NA	TGTGCCAGCAGTCTAGCGGCTAGCACAGATACGCAGTATTTT	CASSLAASTDTQYF
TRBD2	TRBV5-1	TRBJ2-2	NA	TGCGCCAGCAGCCCTCCGACTAGCGGGAACACCGGGGAGCTGTTTTTT	CASSPPTSGNTGELFF
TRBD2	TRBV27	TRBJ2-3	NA	TGTGCCAGCAGTTTAACTAGCGGTAGCACAGATACGCAGTATTTT	CASSLTSGSTDTQYF
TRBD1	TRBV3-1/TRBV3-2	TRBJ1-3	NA	TGTGCCAGCAGCCAAGTGGACAGGGCTGCTAGGACCATATATTTT	CASSQVDRAARTIYF
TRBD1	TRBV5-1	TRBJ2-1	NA	TGCGCCAGCAGCCCGGGACAGGGGTTCAATGAGCAGTTCTTC	CASSPGQGFNEQFF
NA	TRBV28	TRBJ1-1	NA	TGTGCCAGCAGCCTCCCCTACACTGAAGCTTTCTTT	CASSLPYTEAFF
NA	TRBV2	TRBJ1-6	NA	TGTGCCAGCAGGACAGAGCAATACTCACCCCTCCACTTT	CASRTEQYSPLHF
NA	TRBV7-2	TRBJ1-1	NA	TGTGCCAGCAGCCCAACTTCATCGCACACTGAAGCTTTCTTT	CASSPTSSHTEAFF
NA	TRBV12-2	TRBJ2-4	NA	TGTGCAAGTCGCTTGGGGACTAGCATTTCTGGAAACATTCAGTACTTC	CASRLGTSISGNIQYF
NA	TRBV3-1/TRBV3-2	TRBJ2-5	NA	TGTGCCAGCAGCTCCTATCATGGGCTAGCTTTTGAGACCCAGTACTTC	CASSSYHGLAFETQYF
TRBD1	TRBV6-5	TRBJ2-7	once	TGTGCCAGCAGGCTCGGGACAGGTCCTACGGAGCAGTACTTC	CASRLGTGPTEQYF
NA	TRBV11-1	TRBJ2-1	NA	TGTGCCAGCAGCAAGAGCGGCTACTCCTACAATGAGCAGTTCTTC	CASSKSGYSYNEQFF
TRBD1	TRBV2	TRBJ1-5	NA	TGTGCCAGCAGTCGACCCGCAGGGGGATTAAGCAATCAGCCCCAGCATTTT	CASSRPAGGLSNQPQHF
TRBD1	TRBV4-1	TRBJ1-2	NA	TGCGCCAGCAGCCGCGTGGACCCCGGACAGGGGCAAGGCTACACCTTC	CASSRVDPGQGQGYTF
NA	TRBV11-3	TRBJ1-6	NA	TGTGCCAGCAGCCCCCGGCAGGGCCTGTTGTCACCCCTCCACTTT	CASSPRQGLLSPLHF
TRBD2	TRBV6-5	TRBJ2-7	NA	TGTGCCAGCAGTCAGGGACTAGCGCGTGAGCAGTACTTC	CASSQGLAREQYF
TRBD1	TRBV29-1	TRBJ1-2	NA	TGCAGCGTGCGTACACCGGGACAGAGGCAGTATGGCTACACCTTC	CSVRTPGQRQYGYTF
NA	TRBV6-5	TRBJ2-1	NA	TGTGCCAGCAGAGATCACGGGACCTACAATGAGCAGTTCTTC	CASRDHGTYNEQFF
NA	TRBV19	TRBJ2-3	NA	TGTGCCAGTAGTCTTGGGCTAGCGACAAGCACAGATACGCAGTATTTT	CASSLGLATSTDTQYF
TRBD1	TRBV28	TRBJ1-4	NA	TGTGCCAGCAAGGCCGGGACAGTGAATGAAAAACTGTTTTTT	CASKAGTVNEKLFF
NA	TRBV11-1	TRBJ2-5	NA	TGTGCCAGCAGCCCGCAAGAGACCCAGTACTTC	CASSPQETQYF
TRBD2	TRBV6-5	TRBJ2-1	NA	TGTGCCAGCATGACTAGCGGCTCCTACAATGAGCAGTTCTTC	CASMTSGSYNEQFF
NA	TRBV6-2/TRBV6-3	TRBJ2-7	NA	TGTGCCAGCAGCAACGACAGGGGAGGGGTCTACGAGCAGTACTTC	CASSNDRGGVYEQYF
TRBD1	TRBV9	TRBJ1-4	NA	TGTGCCAGCAGCGTATCACAGGGGGTCGATGCTAATGAAAAACTGTTTTTT	CASSVSQGVDANEKLFF
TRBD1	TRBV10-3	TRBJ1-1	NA	TGTGCCATCAGGGCGACAGGGGACACTGAAGCTTTCTTT	CAIRATGDTEAFF
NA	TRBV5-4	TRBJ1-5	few	TGTGCCAGCAGCTGGGACATCAATCAGCCCCAGCATTTT	CASSWDINQPQHF
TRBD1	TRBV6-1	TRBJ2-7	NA	TGTGCCAGCAGTGAGCCCGGGACAGGGACCTACGAGCAGTACTTC	CASSEPGTGTYEQYF
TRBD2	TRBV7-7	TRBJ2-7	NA	TGTGCTAGCAGCTTAGGGGTCAGCGGGACTGACTACGAGCAGTACTTC	CASSLGVSGTDYEQYF
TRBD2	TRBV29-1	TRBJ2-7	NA	TGCAGCGTTGTAACTAGCGGCTACGAGCAGTACTTC	CSVVTSGYEQYF
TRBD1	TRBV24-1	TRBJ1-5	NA	TGTGCCACCAGTGATCGGGACAGCCATTATAGCAATCAGCCCCAGCATTTT	CATSDRDSHYSNQPQHF
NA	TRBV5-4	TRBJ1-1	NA	TGTGCCAGCAGCAAGAGTGGGGGGTACACTGAAGCTTTCTTT	CASSKSGGYTEAFF
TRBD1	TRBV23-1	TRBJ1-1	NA	TGCGCCAGCAGCAACAGGGGGAACACTGAAGCTTTCTTT	CASSNRGNTEAFF